The 21 T cell receptor beta chains below were found in one sample sequenced in a study of cytomegalovirus exposure and HLA in healthy donors. The table came from immunoSEQ multiplex PCR; TCRdb's copy has only in-frame clones and leaves some out. The table includes approximately 140,000 clones, 70% to 90% detected once. Material for sequencing was PBMCs. All receptors derive from a man younger than 35 in good health and CMV-seronegative.

This chain connects TRBV19 to TRBJ1-2; a possible D gene is TRBD1 (5 bases). Germline CDR1 reads LNHDA; CDR2 reads SQIVND (reference sequence). The CDR3 has 15 amino acids. V was cut by 1 base and J by 7 bases, with 16 bases left in between. The CDR3 DNA reads as TGTGCCAGTAGTATAGTGGGGCCCCGGAATGGTGGCTACACCTTC. Protein product: CASSIVGPRNGGYTF.

The CDR3 loop is CAISESMVVEGYTF. The CDR3 DNA is TGTGCCATCAGTGAGTCCATGGTAGTGGAGGGCTACACCTTC. The chain has TRBV10-3 and TRBJ1-2; D is uncertain. This CDR3 comprises 14 residues. V lost 0 bases and J 8 bases, leaving 13 bases between the germline ends. Germline V lookup: CDR1 ENHRY, CDR2 SYGVKD.

The chain links TRBV29-1 to TRBJ2-1, with TRBD2 matching over 11 bases. V lost 2 bases, J lost 0 bases, and 0 bases stayed unmatched. The length of the CDR3 is 15 residues. CDR1 SQVTM and CDR2 ANQGSEA come from the germline V gene. The CDR3 DNA reads as TGCAGCGTTGAACTAGCGGGGGGCTCCTACAATGAGCAGTTCTTC. This codes for CSVELAGGSYNEQFF.

The CDR3 spells CASSLGASGGYEQYF. The CDR3 coding sequence is TGTGCCAGCAGCTTAGGGGCTAGCGGGGGATACGAGCAGTACTTC. V is TRBV7-2 and J is TRBJ2-7, with 10 bases matching TRBD2. Germline V lookup: CDR1 SGHTA, CDR2 FQGNSA. This CDR3 contains 15 residues. Unmatched junction bases numbered 4, after V lost 1 base and J lost 4 bases.

The sample holds a few counts of this clone. The rearrangement uses TRBV6-5 and TRBJ2-7, with a possible D match to TRBD2 (5 bases). The CDR3 extends over 14 amino acids. The germline gives CDR1 MNHEY, CDR2 SVGAGI. The V end lost 6 bases, the J end lost 4 bases, and 16 bases lay between the germline ends. The CDR3 loop reads CASRRGLSSYEQYF. The CDR3 coding sequence is TGTGCCAGCAGACGTGGACTCTCTTCTTACGAGCAGTACTTC.

This clone was picked up one time. This chain links TRBV2 with TRBJ2-1, with TRBD1 identical over 7 bases. The CDR3 sequence is 14 residues long. V was pared by 9 bases and J by 3 bases, with 8 bases of the junction left unmatched. Germline lookup yields CDR1 SNHLY and CDR2 FYNNEI. The CDR3 DNA reads as TGTGCCAGGGGGTTCCGGGACAGCTACAATGAGCAGTTCTTC. Translation: CARGFRDSYNEQFF.

J is TRBJ2-5 and V is TRBV30, with 7 bases matching TRBD2. In germline, CDR1 is GTSNPN, CDR2 SVGIG (reference sequence). CDR3 length: 15 residues. V shed 0 bases and J 1 base; nucleotides not matched to a gene: 5. The DNA for the CDR3 is TGTGCCTGGAGTGTCGGGGCTAGCGGCCAAGAGACCCAGTACTTC. Its protein product is CAWSVGASGQETQYF. Combining the CDR3 with reference TRBV30 and TRBJ2-5 gives the whole variable domain SQTIHQWPATLVQPVGSPLSLECTVEGTSNPNLYWYRQAAGRGLQLLFYSVGIGQISSEVPQNLSASRPQDRQFILSSKKLLLSDSGFYLCAWSVGASGQETQYFGPGTRLLVL.

Notes on this clone: Since a far larger clone is one base different, this is likely a read error. The V call is TRBV6-4, the J call TRBJ2-2; 8 bases agree with TRBD1. The CDR3 spans 15 residues. The germline V gene encodes CDR1 MRHNA and CDR2 SNTAGT. Trimming cost V 4 bases and J 1 base; bases outside gene matches: 2. DNA of the CDR3: TGTGCCAGCAGTGCCGGGACAGGGAACACCGGGGAGCTGTTTTTT. Translation: CASSAGTGNTGELFF.

The chain carries TRBV7-2 and TRBJ2-5; D call uncertain. V shed 1 base and J shed 2 bases, with 11 bases lying between them. Germline V gene lookup returns CDR1 SGHTA and CDR2 FQGNSA. The CDR3 runs 15 residues. CDR3: CASSLVTPEQETQYF. In nucleotides, the CDR3 is TGTGCCAGCAGCTTAGTAACGCCAGAACAAGAGACCCAGTACTTC.

Notes on this clone: Within the sample, other DNA sequences also encode this same CDR3. The chain couples TRBV6-5 to TRBJ1-1, with no clear D. The germline V and J ends were trimmed by 3 bases and 2 bases, with 7 bases remaining between them. Germline V gives CDR1 MNHEY, CDR2 SVGAGI. The CDR3 has 13 amino acids. The CDR3 nucleotides are TGTGCCAGCAGTTATTCCAGAAACACTGAAGCTTTCTTT. It codes for CASSYSRNTEAFF.

The chain couples TRBV5-1 to TRBJ2-1; 9 nucleotides line up with TRBD1. With V trimmed by 4 bases and J by 8 bases, 10 bases remained unmatched. Germline V gene data show CDR1 as SGHRS and CDR2 as YFSETQ. The CDR3 is made up of 15 amino acids. The CDR3 region is CASSPGTGPHHEQFF. For the CDR3, the DNA is TGCGCCAGCAGCCCCGGGACAGGGCCCCACCATGAGCAGTTCTTC.

This clone is medium-sized. The rearrangement uses TRBV28 and TRBJ1-2; 7 bases agree with TRBD1. CDR3 length: 15 amino acids. CDR1 is MDHEN and CDR2 is SYDVKM in the germline V gene. V trimming: 5 bases; J trimming: 4 bases; junction bases outside the gene matches: 10. As DNA, the CDR3 is TGTGCCAGCAGTGGAGGGGACAGAGATTTCTATGGCTACACCTTC. Translation gives CASSGGDRDFYGYTF.

There are a few counts of this clone. J is TRBJ2-7 and V is TRBV6-1; 9 bases line up with TRBD1. Per germline, CDR1 MNHNS and CDR2 SASEGT. The CDR3 has 14 amino acids. V lost 7 bases, J lost 1 base, and 5 bases stayed unmatched. CDR3 in amino acids: CASTRGQGSYEQYF. The CDR3 bases are TGTGCCAGCACGCGAGGACAGGGGTCCTACGAGCAGTACTTC.

This chain joins TRBV6-1 and TRBJ2-7, with D possibly TRBD1 on 6 matching bases. This CDR3 has 13 amino acids. Per the germline V gene, CDR1 is MNHNS and CDR2 is SASEGT. V lost 7 bases and J lost 3, with 13 bases in between. The CDR3 nucleotides are TGTGCCAGCATTGTGGGGGCCAACTACGAGCAGTACTTC. Amino acids: CASIVGANYEQYF.

Within the sample, this clone is medium-sized (0.01 to 0.1%). This sequence joins TRBV27 and TRBJ1-1, with D possibly matching TRBD1 (6 bases). Germline V CDR1 and CDR2: MNHEY, SMNVEV (reference sequence). The CDR3 is 14 amino acids. The V and J ends lost 0 bases and 7 bases respectively, with 12 bases between them. The CDR3 nucleotides read TGTGCCAGCAGTTTATCTGGGGGACACATTGAAGCTTTCTTT. It specifies CASSLSGGHIEAFF.

J is TRBJ2-3 and V is TRBV5-1; 8 bases line up with TRBD2. Germline CDR1 SGHRS, CDR2 YFSETQ. This CDR3 has 18 amino acids. The V and J ends lost 2 bases and 5 bases, in that order; junction bases with no gene match: 16. This CDR3 is CASSFTRVAGGLRDTQYF. The CDR3 DNA is TGCGCCAGCAGCTTCACGAGGGTCGCGGGAGGACTAAGAGATACGCAGTATTTT.

The gene calls are TRBV10-1 and TRBJ2-1; the D gene is possibly TRBD1 (6 bases). Germline-derived CDR1 and CDR2 are WNHNN and SYGVQD (reference sequence). CDR3 size: 13 residues. V was trimmed by 2 bases and J by 4 bases, leaving 6 bases between them. The CDR3 spells CASSETGYNEQFF. In DNA form, the CDR3 reads TGCGCCAGCAGTGAGACAGGGTACAATGAGCAGTTCTTC.

This clone was seen once. The V gene is TRBV7-6, the J gene TRBJ2-1; D might be TRBD2 (6 bases). Trimming removed 1 base at V and 4 bases at J, with 20 bases between. Germline lookup yields CDR1 SGHVS and CDR2 FNYEAQ. The CDR3 is 18 amino acids. The DNA of the CDR3 is TGTGCCAGCAGCTTAGGGGGTGTCGGGCGGGAAAAGTACAATGAGCAGTTCTTC. This gives the protein CASSLGGVGREKYNEQFF.

This clone came up once. The chain employs TRBV7-9 and TRBJ2-1; 7 bases fit TRBD1. This CDR3 spans 15 amino acids. Germline V CDR1 and CDR2: SEHNR, FQNEAQ (reference sequence). Germline trimming cut 4 bases from V and 4 bases from J; bases unmatched to any gene: 7. The CDR3 spells CASSSRGTAYNEQFF. DNA of the CDR3: TGTGCCAGCAGCTCGAGGGGGACAGCTTACAATGAGCAGTTCTTC.

This chain connects TRBV6-5 to TRBJ1-2, with a possible D match to TRBD1 (5 bases). From germline, CDR1 is MNHEY and CDR2 SVGAGI. This CDR3 spans 16 amino acids. V was clipped by 3 bases and J by 4 bases, with 18 bases between them. CDR3 sequence reads: CASSYIDSPPLYGYTF. The CDR3 DNA follows: TGTGCCAGCAGTTATATAGACAGTCCTCCACTCTATGGCTACACCTTC.

The rearrangement joins TRBV5-1 to TRBJ2-7; the match to TRBD1 covers 10 bases. The CDR3 consists of 14 residues. V lost 5 bases and J lost 4; bases outside the gene matches: 6. Germline V gene data show CDR1 as SGHRS and CDR2 as YFSETQ. The CDR3 protein is CASRPTGGAYEQYF. The CDR3 nucleotides are TGCGCCAGCAGGCCGACAGGGGGCGCGTACGAGCAGTACTTC.